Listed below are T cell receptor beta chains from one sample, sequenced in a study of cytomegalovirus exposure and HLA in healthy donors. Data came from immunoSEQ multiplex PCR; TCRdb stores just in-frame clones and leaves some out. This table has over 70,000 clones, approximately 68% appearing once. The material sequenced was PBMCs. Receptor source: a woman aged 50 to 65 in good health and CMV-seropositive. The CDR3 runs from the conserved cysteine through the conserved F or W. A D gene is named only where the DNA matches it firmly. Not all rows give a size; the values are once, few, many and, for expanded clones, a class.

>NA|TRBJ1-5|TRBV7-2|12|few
TGTGCCAGCAGCGTCGACCGGGGGCCCCAGCATTTT
CASSVDRGPQHF
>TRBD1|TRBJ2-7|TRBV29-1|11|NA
TGCAGCGTTCACAGGGGTGACGAGCAGTACTTC
CSVHRGDEQYF
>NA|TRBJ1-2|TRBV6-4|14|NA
TGTGCCAGCAGCCCAGGGCTCGGGCTATATGGCTACACCTTC
CASSPGLGLYGYTF
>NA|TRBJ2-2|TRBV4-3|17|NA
TGCGCCAGCAGCCAAGATAGGCCAGGGGTTGGCACCGGGGAGCTGTTTTTT
CASSQDRPGVGTGELFF
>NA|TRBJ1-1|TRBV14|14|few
TGTGCCAGCAGCCAAGTGACAGCCCTTCCCGAAGCTTTCTTT
CASSQVTALPEAFF
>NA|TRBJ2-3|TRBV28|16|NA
TGTGCCAGCAGTCTCCGGACAGTCTCGACAGGTGATACGCAGTATTTT
CASSLRTVSTGDTQYF
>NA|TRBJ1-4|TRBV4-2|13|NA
TGTGCCAGCAGCCTGGCTACTAATGAAAAACTGTTTTTT
CASSLATNEKLFF
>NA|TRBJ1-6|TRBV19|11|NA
TGTGCCAGTAGCTCAGATTCACCCCTCCACTTT
CASSSDSPLHF
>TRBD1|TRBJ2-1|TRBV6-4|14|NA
TGTGCCAGCAGAGCGGGACAGGGTAGGAATGAGCAGTTCTTC
CASRAGQGRNEQFF
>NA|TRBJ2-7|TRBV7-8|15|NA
TGTGCCAGCAGCTTAGCGGGACTTCCCAAGGGTGAGCAGTACTTC
CASSLAGLPKGEQYF
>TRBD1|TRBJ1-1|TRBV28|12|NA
TGTGCCAGCAGTTTGGCCGACAGGGAGGCTTTCTTT
CASSLADREAFF
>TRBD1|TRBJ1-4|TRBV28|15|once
TGTGCCAGCAGTTTCCCTCCTGGACAGGTTGAAAAACTGTTTTTT
CASSFPPGQVEKLFF
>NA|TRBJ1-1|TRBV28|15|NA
TGTGCCAGCAGCCTGGGGCCAGGAGTGAACACTGAAGCTTTCTTT
CASSLGPGVNTEAFF
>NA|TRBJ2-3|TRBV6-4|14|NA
TGTGCCAGCAGTGAAATAACTAGCACAGATACGCAGTATTTT
CASSEITSTDTQYF
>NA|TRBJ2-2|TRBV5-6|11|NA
TGTGCCAGCACCTCCACCGGGGAGCTGTTTTTT
CASTSTGELFF
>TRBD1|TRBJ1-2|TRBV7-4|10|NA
TGTGCCAGCGAAAGGGGGCTCTACACCTTC
CASERGLYTF
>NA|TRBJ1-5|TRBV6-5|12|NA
TGTGCCAGCAGTTCCGCGGGACAGCCCCAGCATTTT
CASSSAGQPQHF
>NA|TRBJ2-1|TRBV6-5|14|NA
TGTGCCAGCAGTTACGCTACAGGGTACAATGAGCAGTTCTTC
CASSYATGYNEQFF
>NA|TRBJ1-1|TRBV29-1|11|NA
TGCAGCGCTACAGTGAACACTGAAGCTTTCTTT
CSATVNTEAFF
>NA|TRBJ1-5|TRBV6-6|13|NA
TGTGCCAGCAGTTCGGCGGTTAGTCAGCCCCAGCATTTT
CASSSAVSQPQHF
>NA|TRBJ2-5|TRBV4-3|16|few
TGCGCCAGCAGCCAAGAATGGAGTTACCCCCCTCGGGAGCAGTACTTC
CASSQEWSYPPREQYF
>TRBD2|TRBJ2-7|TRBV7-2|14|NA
TGTGCCAGCAGCTCCTGGGGGACTACCTACGAGCAGTACTTC
CASSSWGTTYEQYF
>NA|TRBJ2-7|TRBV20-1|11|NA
TGCAGTGCTAATGAGTACTACGAGCAGTACTTC
CSANEYYEQYF
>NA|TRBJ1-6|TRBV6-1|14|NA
TGTGCCAGCAGTGAAAGGGGGTTAGGGTCACCCCTCCACTTT
CASSERGLGSPLHF
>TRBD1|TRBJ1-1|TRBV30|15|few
TGTGCCTGGAGCAAGGGACAGGGCATGGACACTGAAGCTTTCTTT
CAWSKGQGMDTEAFF
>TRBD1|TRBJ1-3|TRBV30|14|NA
TGTGCCTGGAGAATACAGGGGAGACGAGGCACCATATATTTT
CAWRIQGRRGTIYF
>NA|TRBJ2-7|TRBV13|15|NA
TGTGCCAGCAGCTTCGGGGGATCTTCGGTGTACGAGCAGTACTTC
CASSFGGSSVYEQYF
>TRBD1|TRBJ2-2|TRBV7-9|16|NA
TGTGCCAGCAGCTTATCCGGGACAGCGAACACCGGGGAGCTGTTTTTT
CASSLSGTANTGELFF
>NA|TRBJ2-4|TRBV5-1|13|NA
TGCGCCAGCAGTCCGGGACTCTCAAACATTCAGTACTTC
CASSPGLSNIQYF
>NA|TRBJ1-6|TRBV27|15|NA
TGTGCCAGCAGTTTAACGCAGGGAGGGTATTCACCCCTCCACTTT
CASSLTQGGYSPLHF
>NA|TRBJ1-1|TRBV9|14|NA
TGTGCCAGCACTCCGTGGGCGGAGGGCACTGAAGCTTTCTTT
CASTPWAEGTEAFF
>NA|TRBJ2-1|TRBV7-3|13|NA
TGTGCCAGCAGCTCTAGCCCCACCGATGAGCAGTTCTTC
CASSSSPTDEQFF
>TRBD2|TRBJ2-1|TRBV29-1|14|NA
TGCAGCGTGAGGGGACTAGCGACAAACAATGAGCAGTTCTTC
CSVRGLATNNEQFF
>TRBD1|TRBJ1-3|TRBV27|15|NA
TGTGCCAGCAGTTTAAAGGGGGCGTTCGGAAACACCATATATTTT
CASSLKGAFGNTIYF
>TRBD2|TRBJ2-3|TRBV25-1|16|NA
TGTGCCAGCAGCCGGACTAGCGGGGGGCACACAGATACGCAGTATTTT
CASSRTSGGHTDTQYF
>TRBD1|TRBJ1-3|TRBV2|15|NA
TGTGCCAGCAGTGAACAGACAGGGGGAGGAAACACCATATATTTT
CASSEQTGGGNTIYF